This T cell receptor (beta chain) was recovered during a study of cytomegalovirus exposure and HLA in healthy donors (dated by TCRdb to 2017 to 2019). Background for the entire study: According to an earlier analysis of around 600 of the donors, 150 million to 200 million T cells yielded over 100 million unique TCR beta sequences and 250 to 350 Gb of sequence data. An early release that covered more than 550 HLA-typed donors contained approximately 300 gigabases of sequencing data and tens of millions of unique TCR sequences. Of the approximately 400 genotyped donors, over 80% were placed in the genetic ancestry cluster associated with self-reported Caucasian donors. The study aimed to test whether signatures of past pathogen exposure could be identified by cataloging public T cell receptors. The study used immunosequencing to profile the T cell repertoires of several hundred subjects and linked those repertoires to cytomegalovirus serostatus. In addition to the first cohort of roughly 670 subjects, a separate validation cohort of 130 or so different subjects was used. To predict cytomegalovirus infection status, the study combined high-throughput TCR immunosequencing, statistical association of individual TCRs with disease status, and machine learning. To study patterns of TCR occurrence, a later analysis re-analyzed previously published TCR beta repertoires from 700 or so donors and added high-resolution HLA genotyping. The later analysis used no new phenotypic data to find candidate immune exposures, relying instead on TCR beta sequences and their occurrence across donors. To decide whether each TCR beta V gene segment behaved as functional or pseudogenic, an earlier analysis of fewer than 750 of the donors relied on high-throughput TCR beta sequencing. Donor age, sex, ethnicity and CMV serostatus were compiled alongside the repertoire data. A later genetic analysis used genome-wide SNP genotypes for about 65% of the roughly 700 donors, treating that subset as a discovery cohort. All discovery cohort repertoires had been generated on a single sequencing platform. Class I and class II HLA loci were covered by the typing at four-digit resolution. The number of donors typed differed by locus, with roughly 629-640 for A, B, C, DRB1 and DQB1, around 560 for DQA1, some 570 for DPA1, and about 450 for DPB1. Several DR-DQ haplotypes were handled as single units for association and clustering, since linkage in the cohort was strong. Among some 410 genotyped donors of the cohort, an average of approximately 200,000 unique TCR beta nucleotide sequences was sequenced per donor, of which about 18% were non-productive.

The cohort was made up of about 670 healthy bone marrow donors. At the time of sampling, every cohort member was nominally healthy, though immune exposures that went unrecorded were likely present. The donor tested CMV seronegative and was one of the 352 seronegative cohort members. Every donor gave a peripheral blood sample, and the peripheral blood mononuclear cells from that sample were used for TCR beta sequencing. The Qiagen DNeasy Blood Extraction Kit was used to extract genomic DNA from the blood cell samples. Comment on this clone: Which antigen it targets is not known. At one of its ends the junction is not consistent with the germline gene, which may arise from a read error.

The CDR3, cysteine through phenylalanine, is 13 amino acids long. The entry retains the CDR3 DNA only, 39 bases that are in frame from base 1. CDR1 and CDR2 were assigned from the germline V gene (reference sequence) as SEHNR and FQNEAQ. What the research found in general, with its limitations: For the cohort, immune exposure information was limited to CMV serostatus. Specific HLA alleles were associated with some 15,000 TCR beta sequences at a false discovery rate of 0.05 in a later analysis. An association between a missense DCLRE1C variant and V-gene and J-gene trimming of TCR beta chains was found in a later genetic analysis and replicated in an independent cohort. Only TCR beta chains were sequenced in this cohort, and the absence of alpha or paired-chain data limited detectable features. Because some donors lacked HLA typing at each locus, the association tests relied only on the typed subset. The study listed approximately 150 TCR beta chains as associated with cytomegalovirus. When HLA alleles, especially DR and DQ, strongly co-occurred, TCR associations were difficult to assign to individual alleles. Broadly in line with IMGT annotations, most TCR beta V segments showed up in productive rearrangements about 87% or about 30% of the time in an earlier analysis of several hundred of the donors. A later genetic analysis reported fewer N-insertions in productive TCRs among donors in an Asian-associated ancestry cluster than the roughly 640-donor mean. While some public TCRs were present in many individuals, most TCR sequences turned up only very rarely across donors. Linkage disequilibrium might explain the correlated functional status among segregating V segments, but an unknown experimental factor could not be ruled out. The presence/absence analyses assumed that sequencing depth was roughly uniform across donors, and that assumption may not be true. Most CMV-associated TCR beta chains appeared to be HLA-restricted in a later analysis, and the HLA associations seemed to be driven largely by CMV exposure. Because the 87-base-pair reads could not distinguish some IMGT-functional V segments, including TRBV6-2 and TRBV6-3, those segments were excluded. The classifier was reported to diagnose cytomegalovirus status with high specificity and sensitivity in both the original cohort and the validation cohort. A further reported finding was that TCR beta sequences accurately predicted the HLA-A and HLA-B alleles for most subjects in the first cohort. A group of highly shared sequence variants was considered likely to be a technical artifact of the sequencing pipeline. In a later analysis, TCR association rates were found to vary across HLA loci, with the most associated TCRs seen for DRB1 alleles and the fewest for HLA-C alleles. A few of the identified cytomegalovirus-associated TCR beta chains were confirmed in vitro to be specific for cytomegalovirus antigens. The earlier analysis of fewer than 750 of the donors excluded fewer than 20 rarely observed V segments, including chromosome 9 orphons, because counts were too low. According to the authors, the approach could potentially be generalized to other disease states and immunological phenotypes. Compared with equally common non-associated chains, HLA-associated TCR beta chains in a later analysis were more clonally expanded and had lower generation probabilities. A later analysis reported that several top co-occurrence clusters appeared linked to parvovirus B19, influenza, CMV and Epstein-Barr virus.

The method behind the library was the immunoSEQ multiplex PCR assay. A mixture of 60 forward primers for TCR Vbeta segments and 13 reverse primers for TCR Jbeta segments was used in the multiplex PCR. The CDR3 region of rearranged TCR beta genes was amplified from genomic DNA by a multiplex PCR assay. The Illumina HiSeq System was used to sequence the amplified TCR beta libraries as 87-base-pair reads. The authors' analysis ran thus. In a later analysis, around 80 million unique TCR beta chains were counted across the roughly 610 repertoires, and some 10 million of these chains were shared by at least two donors. To remove PCR and sequencing errors, raw reads were error-corrected and collapsed into unique sequences using a nearest-neighbor algorithm that merged closely related sequences. To assign V, D and J gene segments, CDR3 sequences were aligned to IMGT reference sequences. For a sequence to be retained, at least a six-nucleotide match to both a V gene segment and a J gene segment was required. A rearrangement counted as productive if the CDR3 had no stop codons and remained in frame with V and J, and every other rearrangement counted as non-productive. Following IMGT convention, CDR3 was defined as the stretch from the second conserved V-encoded cysteine up to the conserved J-encoded phenylalanine. In an earlier analysis of approximately 500 of the donors, sequences lacking an unambiguous match to a single V gene segment were excluded. In an earlier analysis of about 590 of the donors, a V segment was called functional when productive rearrangements were above 56.7%, and segregating when the standard deviation between donors exceeded 5%. A statistical classification framework was developed to diagnose cytomegalovirus status using the catalog of TCR beta chain sequences. In a later analysis, V and J genes were assigned by comparing TCR nucleotide sequences against IMGT/GENE-DB human TR gene sequences. The TCRdist pipeline was used in a later analysis to assign CDR3 sequences and most-parsimonious VDJ recombination scenarios. In a later analysis, every TCR beta chain was defined by the combination of its CDR3 amino acid sequence and its V-gene family, and reads without a unique V-gene family were dropped. In a later analysis, 500 to 650 highly shared, low-generation-probability nucleotide sequences were removed to address suspected cross-contamination and a sequencing artifact. For each public chain, a later analysis derived a clonal expansion index from normalized ranks of inferred template counts within each repertoire. In a later analysis, generation probabilities were computed using a VDJ recombination model fitted to out-of-frame rearrangements, and the results were checked against IGoR. A later analysis scored TCR-TCR, TCR-HLA and TCR-CMV co-occurrence with hypergeometric tests, applying a repertoire-size bias correction to TCR pairs. In a later analysis, false discovery rates were estimated by permuting HLA or CMV assignments 20 times. In a later analysis, co-occurring TCRs were grouped using DBSCAN, and TCRdist sequence similarity was added for clustering within HLA-allele-positive subsets. Repertoires with fewer than 30,000 or more than 120,000 public chains were left out of co-occurrence clustering, as were about 5 repertoires with anomalous nucleotide sharing. Imported from immuneACCESS, the table was reduced by TCRdb to in-frame sequences with V and J called. These copies leave out some clones; in studies compared against another copy, an unresolved V gene accounts for under half, and the cause of the remainder is not known. V and J calls and clone size are given by that table; D and trimming were obtained from the DNA. The sample table shows 150,000 to 200,000 clones, and 80% to 85% are seen once. The ten largest clones add up to 1.5% to 2% of the sample.

Sample: PBMCs. In this chain, TRBV7-9 is recombined with TRBJ1-2, with no confident D gene call. The sequence was collected from a woman between 18 and 29 years old in good health and CMV-seronegative. The CDR3 amino acid sequence is: CSSSLDGNYGYTF. The DNA sequence is TGTTCCAGCAGCCTCGACGGGAACTATGGCTACACCTTC.